The 23 T cell receptor beta chains listed next were all sequenced from one sample in a study of regulatory T cells in long-lasting Graves disease. Stated time point: newly diagnosed GD, antithyroid drugs for less than 3 months. Construction of the TCR library relied on RNA isolated from PBMCs. CDR3-region Arm-PCR and iRepertoire HTBI primers produced the TCR beta libraries. TCRdb recomputed calls from the multiplex PCR reads with MiXCR, one row per CDR3 protein. Altogether about 430,000 distinct CDR3 sequences are present, roughly 15% being singletons, with the ten largest covering 7.8%. The data also belong to a second study, concerning T cells in Graves' hyperthyroidism and ophthalmopathy.

The starting material was peripheral blood mononuclear cells (PBMCs), obtained at new diagnosis, from a patient treated with antithyroid drugs. Receptors originate from a woman between 40 and 50 years old with Graves disease.

This clonotype has a handful of counts. The rearrangement joins TRBV25-1 to TRBJ2-2; 8 positions agree with TRBD1. The CDR3 totals 19 residues. Trimming took 0 bases from V and 5 from J; bases not matched to a gene: 14. Per the germline V gene, CDR1 is MGHDK and CDR2 is SYGVNS. CDR3 DNA sequence: TGTGCCAGCAGTGAATATGTTCTGTGGCAGGGGGCCTTAACCGGGGAGCTGTTTTTT. This translates into CASSEYVLWQGALTGELFF.

The chain recombines TRBV29-1 with TRBJ2-2; D is uncertain. This CDR3 has 14 amino acids. V lost 4 bases, J lost 0 bases, and 9 bases lay in between. Germline loops: CDR1 SQVTM, CDR2 ANQGSEA. CDR3 nucleotides: TGCAGCGTTGGGGTGGGGTCGAACACCGGGGAGCTGTTTTTT. Protein product: CSVGVGSNTGELFF.

This clonotype came up many times. V is TRBV11-2 and J is TRBJ2-3, with D tentatively TRBD1 or TRBD2 (6 bases each). The germline CDR1 and CDR2 sequences are SGHAT and FQNNGV. Trimming left V 3 bases short and J 2 bases short, with 9 bases between. The CDR3 length is 14 residues. In DNA form, the CDR3 reads TGTGCCAGCAGCTTCCGGGGGCCCACAGATACGCAGTATTTT. Its translation is CASSFRGPTDTQYF.

The J gene is TRBJ1-5, the V gene TRBV13; tentative D call: TRBD1 (6 bases). Trimming stripped 5 bases from V and 3 bases from J, with 11 bases between. The CDR3 covers 14 residues. Per the germline V gene, CDR1 is PRHDT and CDR2 is FYEKMQ (reference sequence). In nucleotides, the CDR3 is TGTGCCAGCAGCATACAGGGACCCAATCAGCCCCAGCATTTT. It codes for CASSIQGPNQPQHF.

Points on this clonotype: A much bigger clone sits one base away, suggesting this may be a read error. This sequence joins TRBV28 and TRBJ2-2, with D possibly being TRBD1 or TRBD2 (6 bases each). CDR1 is MDHEN, CDR2 SYDVKM, per germline. The CDR3 has 14 residues. CDR3 loop: CASSLGGGTGELLF. CDR3 sequence (DNA): TGTGCCAGCAGTTTGGGGGGCGGCACCGGGGAGCTGCTTTTT.

This clonotype showed up many times. The chain couples TRBV15 to TRBJ2-5, with TRBD2 as a possible D gene (5 bases). This CDR3 has 13 residues. Germline V CDR1 and CDR2: LNHNV, YYDKDF (reference sequence). Trimming left V 5 bases short and J 5 bases short, with 12 bases between. CDR3: CATSPTRAETQYF. Here the CDR3 DNA reads TGTGCCACCAGCCCTACGAGGGCGGAGACCCAGTACTTC.

This clonotype was picked up many times. This rearrangement joins TRBV12-3 or TRBV12-4 to TRBJ1-4; the D gene is possibly TRBD1 (6 bases). The V gene lost 1 base and the J gene lost 1 base, with 13 bases spanning the gap. This CDR3 has 17 amino acids. The CDR3 DNA is TGTGCCAGCAGTTTAGGTGGGGGCTGGGTAACTAATGAAAAACTGTTTTTT. This encodes CASSLGGGWVTNEKLFF.

This clonotype was found a few times. The V call is TRBV18, the J call TRBJ2-1; D perhaps matches TRBD2 (5 bases). Between the trimmed V and J ends, which lost 3 bases and 1 base, there was a span of 7 bases. CDR3 length: 14 residues. Germline CDR1 and CDR2: KGHSH and LQKENI. CDR3 coding DNA: TGTGCCAGCTCACCTACTAGATCCTACAATGAGCAGTTCTTC. It is translated as CASSPTRSYNEQFF. The full variable domain, completed using reference TRBV18 and TRBJ2-1, is NAGVMQNPRHLVRRRGQEARLRCSPMKGHSHVYWYRQLPEEGLKFMVYLQKENIIDESGMPKERFSAEFPKEGPSILRIQQVVRGDSAAYFCASSPTRSYNEQFFGPGTRLTVL.

This clonotype occurred many times. The chain is built from TRBV12-3 or TRBV12-4 and TRBJ2-7, with 8 bases matching TRBD2. V lost 3 bases, J lost 6 bases, and 7 bases stayed unmatched. The CDR3 contains 14 residues. CDR3 loop: CASSLVSGVREQYF. In DNA, the CDR3 is TGTGCCAGCAGTTTGGTTAGCGGGGTCCGCGAGCAGTACTTC.

This clonotype was seen many times. The gene calls are TRBV20-1 and TRBJ2-1; 13 positions agree with TRBD2. The length of the CDR3 is 15 residues. CDR1 is DFQATT and CDR2 is SNEGSKA in the germline V gene (reference sequence). With V trimmed by 4 bases and J by 5 bases, 5 bases remained unmatched. The CDR3 region has the DNA TGCAGTGCTAAAACCGGGACTAGCGGGAACAATGAGCAGTTCTTC. This sequence encodes CSAKTGTSGNNEQFF.

This clonotype has only a few counts. V is TRBV12-5 and J is TRBJ2-3; D tentatively fits TRBD1 or TRBD2 (5 bases each). The V end lost 7 bases, the J end lost 3 bases, and 14 bases lay between the germline ends. This CDR3 comprises 14 residues. CDR1 LGHNT and CDR2 FRNRAP come from the germline V gene. The CDR3 is CASVRDQETDTQYF. As DNA, the CDR3 is TGTGCTAGTGTTAGGGACCAAGAGACAGATACGCAGTATTTT.

This clonotype was seen ten or more times. The chain combines TRBV7-9 with TRBJ2-7, with TRBD2 as a possible D gene (6 bases). The CDR3 is 16 amino acids. Trimming took 6 bases from V and 1 from J, leaving 19 bases between them. Germline V gene sequence: CDR1 SEHNR, CDR2 FQNEAQ (reference sequence). The CDR3 sequence is CASRYGAVGGSYEQYF. The CDR3 nucleotides are TGTGCCAGCAGATACGGGGCGGTGGGAGGTTCCTACGAGCAGTACTTC.

The chain uses TRBV7-2 and TRBJ1-4; no clear D. V was cut by 5 bases and J by 5 bases, with 12 bases left in between. CDR1 and CDR2 (germline): SGHTA, FQGNSA. The CDR3 has 14 amino acids. CDR3 in amino acids: CASSRGSRNEKLFF. For the CDR3, the DNA is TGTGCCAGCAGCCGTGGTAGCCGGAATGAAAAACTGTTTTTT.

The rearrangement links TRBV20-1 to TRBJ1-1, with D perhaps matching TRBD1 (6 bases). V lost 0 bases and J lost 1, with 12 bases in between. Looked up from germline, CDR1 is DFQATT and CDR2 is SNEGSKA (reference sequence). The CDR3 is made up of 15 amino acids. CDR3 sequence: CSARDLPDRNTEAFF. The CDR3 DNA is TGCAGTGCTAGAGACCTCCCGGACAGGAACACTGAAGCTTTCTTT.

On this clonotype itself: This may come from a read error, since a much larger clone is one base off. The chain recombines TRBV18 with TRBJ1-3, with 9 bases aligning to TRBD1. The CDR3 spans 13 residues. The germline CDR1 and CDR2 sequences are KGHSH and LQKENI. CDR3 nucleotides: TGTGCCAGCTCACCGGGACAGGGCCCGACCATGTATTTT. This gives the protein CASSPGQGPTMYF.

This clonotype occurred many times. This chain joins TRBV12-3 or TRBV12-4 and TRBJ1-3; 7 bases fit TRBD1. The CDR3 totals 15 residues. Trimming removed 2 bases from V and 3 bases from J; junction bases left unmatched: 4. This chain's CDR3 is CASSLQGVGGNTIYF. The CDR3 DNA is TGTGCCAGCAGTTTACAGGGGGTTGGTGGAAACACCATATATTTT.

This clonotype counts as medium-sized (0.01 to 0.1%). V usage is TRBV7-8 and J usage is TRBJ1-1, with TRBD1 matching over 8 bases. Germline V gene lookup returns CDR1 SGHVS and CDR2 FQNEAQ. The J segment lost 6 bases and the V segment lost 3 bases, leaving 6 bases of the junction unmatched. There are 14 residues in the CDR3. In DNA, the CDR3 is TGTGCCAGCAGCTTGGAGAGGGGACAGGCTGAAGCTTTCTTT. Amino acid sequence: CASSLERGQAEAFF.

The chain recombines TRBV19 with TRBJ2-1, with 10 nucleotides matching TRBD2. CDR3 length equals 15 residues. V shed 2 bases, J shed 14 bases, and the junction held 12 bases outside the gene matches. Germline V CDR1 and CDR2: LNHDA, SQIVND (reference sequence). The CDR3 loop is CASSIRSGRARLEFF. As DNA, the CDR3 is TGTGCCAGTAGTATAAGGAGCGGGAGGGCCCGATTGGAGTTCTTC.

Concerning this clonotype: At one boundary the junction diverges from the germline segment, which might be a read error. The chain carries TRBV7-3 and TRBJ2-3, with D possibly matching TRBD1 (5 bases). The CDR3 is 15 residues long. Germline V gene lookup returns CDR1 SGHTA and CDR2 FQGTGA. The CDR3 reads CASSLTGASTDAQYF. The CDR3 DNA sequence: TGTGCCAGCAGCCTAACAGGTGCAAGCACAGATGCGCAGTATTTT.

This clonotype occurred many times. The V and J genes are TRBV5-1 and TRBJ2-3, with D possibly called TRBD1 or TRBD2 (5 bases each). The CDR3 has 16 residues. Germline lookup yields CDR1 SGHRS and CDR2 YFSETQ. Between the trimmed V and J ends, which lost 0 bases and 1 base, there was a span of 12 bases. The CDR3 DNA reads as TGCGCCAGCAGCTTGGGACTCGGGACCGGCACAGATACGCAGTATTTT. The encoded protein is CASSLGLGTGTDTQYF.

This clonotype has a count of ten or more. The rearrangement joins TRBV6-2 or TRBV6-3 to TRBJ2-2; TRBD1 agrees at 7 bases. From germline, CDR1 is MNHEY and CDR2 SVGEGT. V shed 6 bases, J shed 3 bases, and the junction held 4 bases outside the gene matches. This CDR3 has 14 amino acids. CDR3 amino acids: CASSWGQHTGELFF. CDR3 nucleotides: TGTGCCAGCAGCTGGGGACAGCACACCGGGGAGCTGTTTTTT.

The chain employs TRBV19 and TRBJ1-1; the match to TRBD1 covers 7 bases. In germline, CDR1 is LNHDA, CDR2 SQIVND (reference sequence). V trimming: 8 bases; J trimming: 0 bases; junction bases outside the gene matches: 3. The length of the CDR3 is 13 residues. DNA for the CDR3: TGTGCCAGTTACAGGGGAATGAACACTGAAGCTTTCTTT. Residues: CASYRGMNTEAFF.

This clonotype was seen ten or more times. The V gene is TRBV3-1, the J gene TRBJ2-5; TRBD1 is a possible D gene (5 bases). CDR1 LGHDT and CDR2 YNNKEL come from the germline V gene (reference sequence). The CDR3 has 13 amino acids. The V end lost 8 bases, the J end lost 2 bases, and 12 bases lay between the germline ends. The CDR3 sequence is CASQLDIQETQYF. The DNA for the CDR3 is TGTGCCAGCCAGTTGGACATACAAGAGACCCAGTACTTC.